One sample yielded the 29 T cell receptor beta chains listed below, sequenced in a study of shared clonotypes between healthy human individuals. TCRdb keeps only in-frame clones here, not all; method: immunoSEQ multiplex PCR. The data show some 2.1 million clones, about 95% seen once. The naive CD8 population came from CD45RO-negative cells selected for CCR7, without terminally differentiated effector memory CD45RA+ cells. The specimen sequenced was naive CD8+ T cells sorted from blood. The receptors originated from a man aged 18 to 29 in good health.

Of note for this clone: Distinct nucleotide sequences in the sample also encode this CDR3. CDR3 region: CASSSGQNTEAFF. CDR3 nucleotide sequence: TGTGCCAGCAGTTCAGGGCAGAACACTGAAGCTTTCTTT. The V call is TRBV28, the J call TRBJ1-1, with D possibly matching TRBD1 (5 bases). Deletions cut 4 bases from V and 1 base from J, with 7 bases between. The CDR3 consists of 13 residues. Germline CDR1 reads MDHEN; CDR2 reads SYDVKM.

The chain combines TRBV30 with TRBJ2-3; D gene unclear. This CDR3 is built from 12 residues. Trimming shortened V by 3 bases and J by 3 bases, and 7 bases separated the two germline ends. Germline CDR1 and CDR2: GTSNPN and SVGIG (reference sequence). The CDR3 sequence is CAWSLWTDTQYF. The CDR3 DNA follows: TGTGCCTGGAGCCTCTGGACAGATACGCAGTATTTT.

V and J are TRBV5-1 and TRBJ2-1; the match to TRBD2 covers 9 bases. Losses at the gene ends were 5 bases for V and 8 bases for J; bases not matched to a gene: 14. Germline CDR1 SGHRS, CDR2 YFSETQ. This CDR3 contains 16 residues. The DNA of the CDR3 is TGCGCCAGCAGTGGGGCTAGCGGGATGTCCACCGATGAGCAGTTCTTC. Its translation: CASSGASGMSTDEQFF.

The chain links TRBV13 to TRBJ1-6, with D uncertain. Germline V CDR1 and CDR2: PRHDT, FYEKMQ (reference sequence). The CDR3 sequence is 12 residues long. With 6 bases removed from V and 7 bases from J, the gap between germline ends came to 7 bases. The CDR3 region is CASSLPNSPLHF. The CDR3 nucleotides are TGTGCCAGCAGTTTACCCAATTCACCCCTCCACTTT.

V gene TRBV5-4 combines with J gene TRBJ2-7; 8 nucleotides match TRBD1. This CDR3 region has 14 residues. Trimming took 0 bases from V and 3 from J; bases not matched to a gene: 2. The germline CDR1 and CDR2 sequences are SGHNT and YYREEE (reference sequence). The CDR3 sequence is CASSLEQGVYEQYF. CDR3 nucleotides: TGTGCCAGCAGCTTGGAACAGGGGGTCTACGAGCAGTACTTC. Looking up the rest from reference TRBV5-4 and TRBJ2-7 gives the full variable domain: ETGVTQSPTHLIKTRGQQVTLRCSSQSGHNTVSWYQQALGQGPQFIFQYYREEENGRGNFPPRFSGLQFPNYSSELNVNALELDDSALYLCASSLEQGVYEQYFGPGTRLTVT.

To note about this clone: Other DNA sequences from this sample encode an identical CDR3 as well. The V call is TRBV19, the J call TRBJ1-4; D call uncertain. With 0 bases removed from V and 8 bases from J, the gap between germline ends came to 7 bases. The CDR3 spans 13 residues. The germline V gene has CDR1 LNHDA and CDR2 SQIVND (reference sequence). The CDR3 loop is CASSIDGEEKLFF. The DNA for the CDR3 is TGTGCCAGTAGTATAGATGGAGAGGAAAAACTGTTTTTT.

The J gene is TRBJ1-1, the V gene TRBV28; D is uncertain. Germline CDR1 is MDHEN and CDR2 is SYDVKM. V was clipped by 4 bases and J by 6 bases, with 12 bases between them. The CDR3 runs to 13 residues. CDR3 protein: CASSYRMVAEAFF. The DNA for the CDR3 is TGTGCCAGCAGTTATCGGATGGTGGCTGAAGCTTTCTTT.

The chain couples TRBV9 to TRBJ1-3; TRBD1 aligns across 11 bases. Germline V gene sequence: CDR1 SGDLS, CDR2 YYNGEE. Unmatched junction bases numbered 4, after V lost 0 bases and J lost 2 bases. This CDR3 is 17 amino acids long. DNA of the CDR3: TGTGCCAGCAGCGTAGTTGGGACAGGGGGACCTGGAAACACCATATATTTT. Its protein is CASSVVGTGGPGNTIYF.

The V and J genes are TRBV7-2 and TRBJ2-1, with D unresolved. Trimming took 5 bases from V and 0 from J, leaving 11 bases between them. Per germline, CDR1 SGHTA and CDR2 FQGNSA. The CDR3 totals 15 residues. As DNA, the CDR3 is TGTGCCAGCAGCCCTGATCCGAGCTCCTACAATGAGCAGTTCTTC. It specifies CASSPDPSSYNEQFF. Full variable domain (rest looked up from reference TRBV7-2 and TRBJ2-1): GAGVSQSPSNKVTEKGKDVELRCDPISGHTALYWYRQSLGQGLEFLIYFQGNSAPDKSGLPSDRFSAERTGGSVSTLTIQRTQQEDSAVYLCASSPDPSSYNEQFFGPGTRLTVL.

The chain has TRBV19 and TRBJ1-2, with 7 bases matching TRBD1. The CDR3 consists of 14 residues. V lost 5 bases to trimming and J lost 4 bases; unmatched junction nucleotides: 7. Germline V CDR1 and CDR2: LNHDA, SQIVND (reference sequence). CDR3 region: CASSASGTVYGYTF. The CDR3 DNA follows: TGTGCCAGTAGTGCCTCCGGGACAGTCTATGGCTACACCTTC. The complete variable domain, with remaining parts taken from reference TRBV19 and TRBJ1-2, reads DGGITQSPKYLFRKEGQNVTLSCEQNLNHDAMYWYRQDPGQGLRLIYYSQIVNDFQKGDIAEGYSVSREKKESFPLTVTSAQKNPTAFYLCASSASGTVYGYTFGSGTRLTVV.

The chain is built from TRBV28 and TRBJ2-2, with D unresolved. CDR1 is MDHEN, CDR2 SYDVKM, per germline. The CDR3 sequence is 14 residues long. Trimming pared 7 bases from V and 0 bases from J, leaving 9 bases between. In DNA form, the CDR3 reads TGTGCCAGCAACCCCGGGCCGAACACCGGGGAGCTGTTTTTT. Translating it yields CASNPGPNTGELFF.

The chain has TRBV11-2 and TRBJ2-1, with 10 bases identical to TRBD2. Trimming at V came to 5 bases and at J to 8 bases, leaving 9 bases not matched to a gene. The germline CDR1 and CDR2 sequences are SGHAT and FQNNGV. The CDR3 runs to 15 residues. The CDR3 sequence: CASSPLLSGRDEQFF. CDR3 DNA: TGTGCCAGCAGCCCGCTATTAAGCGGGAGGGATGAGCAGTTCTTC.

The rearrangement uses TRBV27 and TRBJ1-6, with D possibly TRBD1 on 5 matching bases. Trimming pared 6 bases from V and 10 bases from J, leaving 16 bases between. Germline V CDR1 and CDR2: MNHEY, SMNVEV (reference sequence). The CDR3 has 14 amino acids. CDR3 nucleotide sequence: TGTGCCAGCAGCGAGACAGTGGATGAATCACCCCTCCACTTT. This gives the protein CASSETVDESPLHF.

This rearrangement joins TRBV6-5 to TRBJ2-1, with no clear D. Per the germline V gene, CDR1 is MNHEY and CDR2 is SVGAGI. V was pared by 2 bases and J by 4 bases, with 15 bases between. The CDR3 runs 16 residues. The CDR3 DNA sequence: TGTGCCAGCAGTTACCGGGCTAACTCCCTTTACAATGAGCAGTTCTTC. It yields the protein CASSYRANSLYNEQFF.

Written as DNA, the CDR3 is TGTGCCAGCGCCCTCCTAGCGGGGGTTCGCTACGAGCAGTACTTC. This sequence encodes CASALLAGVRYEQYF. The chain is built from TRBV6-1 and TRBJ2-7; 10 nucleotides agree with TRBD2. With V trimmed by 8 bases and J by 3 bases, 10 bases remained unmatched. This CDR3 is built from 15 residues. The germline gives CDR1 MNHNS, CDR2 SASEGT.

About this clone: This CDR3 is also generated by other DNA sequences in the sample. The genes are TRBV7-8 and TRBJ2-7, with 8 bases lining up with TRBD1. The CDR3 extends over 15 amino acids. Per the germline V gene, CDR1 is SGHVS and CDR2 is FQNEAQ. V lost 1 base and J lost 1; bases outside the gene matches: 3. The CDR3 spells CASSLGGTGSYEQYF. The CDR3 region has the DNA TGTGCCAGCAGCTTAGGCGGGACAGGATCCTACGAGCAGTACTTC.

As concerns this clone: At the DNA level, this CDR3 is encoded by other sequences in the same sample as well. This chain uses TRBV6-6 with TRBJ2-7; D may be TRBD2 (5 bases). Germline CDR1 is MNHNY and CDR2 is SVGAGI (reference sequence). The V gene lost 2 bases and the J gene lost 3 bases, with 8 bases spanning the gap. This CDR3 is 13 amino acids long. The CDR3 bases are TGTGCCAGCAGTTACGGAGGATTCTACGAGCAGTACTTC. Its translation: CASSYGGFYEQYF.

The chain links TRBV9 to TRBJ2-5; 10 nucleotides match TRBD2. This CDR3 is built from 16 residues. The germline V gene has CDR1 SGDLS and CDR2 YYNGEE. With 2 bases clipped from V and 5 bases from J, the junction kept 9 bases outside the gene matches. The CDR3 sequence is CASSVSGRAVWETQYF. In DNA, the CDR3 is TGTGCCAGCAGCGTGAGCGGGAGGGCCGTATGGGAGACCCAGTACTTC.

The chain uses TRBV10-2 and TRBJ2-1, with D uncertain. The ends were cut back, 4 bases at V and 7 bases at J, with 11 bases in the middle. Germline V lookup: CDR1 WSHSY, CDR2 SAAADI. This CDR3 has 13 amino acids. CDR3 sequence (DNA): TGCGCCAGCAGTGCCTACTTTCGGAATGAGCAGTTCTTC. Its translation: CASSAYFRNEQFF.

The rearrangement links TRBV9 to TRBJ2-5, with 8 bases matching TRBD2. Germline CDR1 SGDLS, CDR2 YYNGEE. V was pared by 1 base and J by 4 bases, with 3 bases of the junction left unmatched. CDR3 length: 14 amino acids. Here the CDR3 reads CASSVSLAGETQYF. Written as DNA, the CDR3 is TGTGCCAGCAGCGTAAGCCTAGCGGGAGAGACCCAGTACTTC.

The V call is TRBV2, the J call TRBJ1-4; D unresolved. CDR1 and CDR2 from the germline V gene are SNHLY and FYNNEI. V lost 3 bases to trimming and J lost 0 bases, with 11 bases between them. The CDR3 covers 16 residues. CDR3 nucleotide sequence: TGTGCCAGCAGTGACACCCTACCCGCAACTAATGAAAAACTGTTTTTT. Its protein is CASSDTLPATNEKLFF.

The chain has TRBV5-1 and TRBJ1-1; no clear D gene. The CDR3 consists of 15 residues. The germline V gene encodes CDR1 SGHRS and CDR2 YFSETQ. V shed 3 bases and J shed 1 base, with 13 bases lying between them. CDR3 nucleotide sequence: TGCGCCAGCAGCTATTTTACCGGAACGAACACTGAAGCTTTCTTT. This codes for CASSYFTGTNTEAFF.

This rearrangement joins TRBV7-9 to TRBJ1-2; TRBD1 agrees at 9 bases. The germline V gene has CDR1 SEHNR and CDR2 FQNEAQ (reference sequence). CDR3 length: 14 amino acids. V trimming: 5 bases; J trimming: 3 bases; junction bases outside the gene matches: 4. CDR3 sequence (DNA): TGTGCCAGCAGCAAGACAGGGGGGGACTATGGCTACACCTTC. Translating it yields CASSKTGGDYGYTF.

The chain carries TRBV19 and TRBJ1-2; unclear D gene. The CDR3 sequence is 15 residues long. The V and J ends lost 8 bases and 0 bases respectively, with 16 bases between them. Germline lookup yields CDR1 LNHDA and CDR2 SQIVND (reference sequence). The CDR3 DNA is TGTGCCAGTTCGGACCAAGGAGCAGCTAACTATGGCTACACCTTC. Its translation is CASSDQGAANYGYTF.

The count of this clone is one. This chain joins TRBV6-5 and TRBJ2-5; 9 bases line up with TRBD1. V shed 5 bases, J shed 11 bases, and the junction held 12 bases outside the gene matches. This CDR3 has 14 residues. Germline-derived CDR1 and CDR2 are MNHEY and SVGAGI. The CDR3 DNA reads TGTGCCAGCAGTCAAACAGGGGGCATGGAGGAGCAGTACTTC. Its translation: CASSQTGGMEEQYF.

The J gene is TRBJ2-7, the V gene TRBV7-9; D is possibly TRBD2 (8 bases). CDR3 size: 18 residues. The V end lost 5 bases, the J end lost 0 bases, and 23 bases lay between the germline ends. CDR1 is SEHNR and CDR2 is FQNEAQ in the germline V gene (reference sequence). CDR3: CASSLGGVSGVSSYEQYF. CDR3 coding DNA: TGTGCCAGCAGCCTAGGGGGCGTTAGCGGGGTTAGCTCCTACGAGCAGTACTTC.

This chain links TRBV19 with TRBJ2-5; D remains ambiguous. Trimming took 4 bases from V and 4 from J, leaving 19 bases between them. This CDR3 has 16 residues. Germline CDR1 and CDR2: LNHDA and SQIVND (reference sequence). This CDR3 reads CASSSAIAWAGETQYF. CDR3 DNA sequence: TGTGCCAGTAGTAGTGCCATCGCTTGGGCCGGAGAGACCCAGTACTTC.

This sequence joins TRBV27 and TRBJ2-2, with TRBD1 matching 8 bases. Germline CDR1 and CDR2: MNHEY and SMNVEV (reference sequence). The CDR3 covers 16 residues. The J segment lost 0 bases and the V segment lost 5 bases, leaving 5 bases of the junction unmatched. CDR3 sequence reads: CASSLTGAANTGELFF. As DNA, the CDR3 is TGTGCCAGCAGTCTGACAGGGGCCGCGAACACCGGGGAGCTGTTTTTT.

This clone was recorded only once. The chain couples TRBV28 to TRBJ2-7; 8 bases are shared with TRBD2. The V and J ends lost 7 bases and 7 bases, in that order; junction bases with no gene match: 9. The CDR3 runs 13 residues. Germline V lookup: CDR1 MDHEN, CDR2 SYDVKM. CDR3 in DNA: TGTGCCAGCACATACGAAGCGGGGGTTGAGCAGTACTTC. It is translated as CASTYEAGVEQYF.